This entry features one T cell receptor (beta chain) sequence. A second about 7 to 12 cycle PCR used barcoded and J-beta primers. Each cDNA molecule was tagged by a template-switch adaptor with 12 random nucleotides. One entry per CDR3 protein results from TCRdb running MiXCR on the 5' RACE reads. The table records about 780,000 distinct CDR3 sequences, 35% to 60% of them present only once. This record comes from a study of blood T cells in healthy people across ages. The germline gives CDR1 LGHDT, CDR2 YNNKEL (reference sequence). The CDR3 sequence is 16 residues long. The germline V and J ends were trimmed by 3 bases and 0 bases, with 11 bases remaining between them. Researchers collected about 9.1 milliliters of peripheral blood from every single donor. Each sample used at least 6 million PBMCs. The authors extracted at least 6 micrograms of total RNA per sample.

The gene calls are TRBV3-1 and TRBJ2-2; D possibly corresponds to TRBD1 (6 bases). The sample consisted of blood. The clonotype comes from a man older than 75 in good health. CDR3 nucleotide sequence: TGTGCCAGCAGCCACACAGGGAAAACGAACACCGGGGAGCTGTTTTTT. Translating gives CASSHTGKTNTGELFF. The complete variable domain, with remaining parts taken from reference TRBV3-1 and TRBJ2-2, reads DTAVSQTPKYLVTQMGNDKSIKCEQNLGHDTMYWYKQDSKKFLKIMFSYNNKELIINETVPNRFSPKSPDKAHLNLHINSLELGDSAVYFCASSHTGKTNTGELFFGEGSRLTVL.